The 25 T cell receptor beta chains given below trace back to one sample, sequenced in a study of T cells in Graves' hyperthyroidism and ophthalmopathy. Amplification yielded TCR beta CDR3 regions, with RNA transcripts as the source. When the TCR CDR3 underwent first-round RT-PCR, the HTBI primer set was used. One entry per CDR3 protein results from TCRdb running MiXCR on the multiplex PCR reads. The repertoire consists of around 33,000 distinct CDR3 sequences, with about 50% occurring once and the leading ten covering 6.2%. The specimen sequenced was blood. The receptor source for this set is a woman between 50 and 59 years old with Graves' hyperthyroidism that later progressed to Graves' ophthalmopathy.

This clonotype qualifies as medium-sized. The chain has TRBV19 and TRBJ2-7; the D gene is possibly TRBD2 (5 bases). V was clipped by 7 bases and J by 6 bases, with 13 bases between them. Germline loops: CDR1 LNHDA, CDR2 SQIVND (reference sequence). The length of the CDR3 is 12 residues. In DNA form, the CDR3 reads TGTGCCAGTACTCATGGGAGTAGCGAGCAGTACTTC. This encodes CASTHGSSEQYF.

This clonotype was detected many times. The CDR3 DNA sequence: TGCGCCAGCAGCCAACGAAAGGGTGGGGCCAACGTCCTGACTTTC. Protein product: CASSQRKGGANVLTF. V gene TRBV4-1 combines with J gene TRBJ2-6; D uncertain. CDR1 is MGHRA, CDR2 YSYEKL, per germline. CDR3 length: 15 amino acids. V gave up 2 bases and J gave up 3 bases, with 8 bases separating them.

The J gene is TRBJ2-5, the V gene TRBV10-1; D is uncertain. Per the germline V gene, CDR1 is WNHNN and CDR2 is SYGVQD (reference sequence). Between the trimmed V and J ends, which lost 6 bases and 5 bases, there was a span of 1 base. The CDR3 contains 9 residues. CDR3 region: CASRETQYF. CDR3 nucleotides: TGCGCCAGCAGGGAGACCCAGTACTTC.

This clonotype came up many times. The chain recombines TRBV28 with TRBJ2-7, with D hard to call. Per germline, CDR1 MDHEN and CDR2 SYDVKM. The length of the CDR3 is 11 residues. V was shortened by 6 bases and J by 4 bases, with 7 bases between the two germline ends. The CDR3: CASSPEYEQYF. In nucleotides, the CDR3 is TGTGCCAGCAGCCCAGAATACGAGCAGTACTTC. The full variable domain, completed using reference TRBV28 and TRBJ2-7, is DVKVTQSSRYLVKRTGEKVFLECVQDMDHENMFWYRQDPGLGLRLIYFSYDVKMKEKGDIPEGYSVSREKKERFSLILESASTNQTSMYLCASSPEYEQYFGPGTRLTVT.

The CDR3 sequence: CSARTGGPYEQYF. For the CDR3, the DNA is TGCAGTGCTAGAACGGGAGGGCCGTATGAGCAGTATTTT. The J gene is TRBJ2-3, the V gene TRBV20-1; 8 nucleotides agree with TRBD2. This CDR3 region has 13 residues. Trimming took 2 bases from V and 11 from J; bases not matched to a gene: 9. CDR1 and CDR2 from the germline V gene are DFQATT and SNEGSKA (reference sequence).

This clonotype is medium-sized by share. At one end the junction does not follow the germline gene, possibly because of a read error. The chain recombines TRBV20-1 with TRBJ1-1; D not certain. In germline, CDR1 is DFQATT, CDR2 SNEGSKA (reference sequence). This CDR3 is built from 10 residues. The CDR3, as DNA: TGCAGTGCTAGGAACGCTGAAGCTTTCTTT. Amino acids: CSARNAEAFF.

The chain is built from TRBV3-1 and TRBJ2-5; D remains ambiguous. The germline gives CDR1 LGHDT, CDR2 YNNKEL (reference sequence). The V end was cut by 0 bases, the J end by 4 bases, with 9 bases between. CDR3 size: 14 residues. CDR3 DNA: TGTGCCAGCAGCCAAGATGTGCGCAGAGAGACCCAGTACTTC. Residues: CASSQDVRRETQYF.

This clonotype was picked up one time. The chain's CDR3 is CASSRYLAEDTQYF. The CDR3 coding sequence is TGTGCCAGCAGCAGATATCTAGCGGAAGATACGCAGTATTTT. This chain links TRBV6-2 or TRBV6-3 with TRBJ2-3; 7 bases align to TRBD2. The CDR3 length is 14 residues. Germline assignment: CDR1 MNHEY and CDR2 SVGEGT. V lost 6 bases to trimming and J lost 5 bases; unmatched junction nucleotides: 8.

This sequence joins TRBV20-1 and TRBJ2-7; 11 positions match TRBD1. With V trimmed by 6 bases and J by 0 bases, 7 bases remained unmatched. Germline assignment: CDR1 DFQATT and CDR2 SNEGSKA (reference sequence). The CDR3 length is 15 residues. CDR3 coding DNA: TGCAGTGCCAGGGGACAGGGGGTCAGCTCCTACGAGCAGTACTTC. It translates to CSARGQGVSSYEQYF.

This clonotype has more than one count but fewer than ten. This chain links TRBV14 with TRBJ2-3; 9 nucleotides agree with TRBD2. The germline CDR1 and CDR2 sequences are SGHDN and FVKESK. This CDR3 is built from 16 residues. J gave up 2 bases and V 4 bases, and 7 bases lay outside the gene matches. CDR3: CASSRQAGGTTDTQYF. CDR3 bases: TGTGCCAGCAGCCGACAAGCGGGAGGCACCACAGATACGCAGTATTTT. Full variable domain (missing parts from reference TRBV14 and TRBJ2-3): EAGVTQFPSHSVIEKGQTVTLRCDPISGHDNLYWYRRVMGKEIKFLLHFVKESKQDESGMPNNRFLAERTGGTYSTLKVQPAELEDSGVYFCASSRQAGGTTDTQYFGPGTRLTVL.

This chain connects TRBV7-9 to TRBJ1-2, with D possibly matching TRBD1 (6 bases). The V end lost 5 bases, the J end lost 6 bases, and 13 bases lay between the germline ends. The CDR3 has 13 residues. Germline loops: CDR1 SEHNR, CDR2 FQNEAQ (reference sequence). The CDR3: CASSLGGADGYTF. Written as DNA, the CDR3 is TGTGCCAGCAGCCTAGGGGGGGCAGATGGCTACACCTTC.

The J gene is TRBJ1-1, the V gene TRBV5-4; 9 bases line up with TRBD1. CDR1 SGHNT and CDR2 YYREEE come from the germline V gene (reference sequence). The CDR3 is 13 residues long. J gave up 8 bases and V 0 bases, and 2 bases lay outside the gene matches. This CDR3 is CASSLGGTGEAFF. The CDR3 DNA reads TGTGCCAGCAGCTTGGGAGGGACAGGGGAAGCTTTCTTT.

As concerns this clonotype: Likely a read error: the CDR3 ends without its conserved phenylalanine or tryptophan. This chain joins TRBV11-2 and TRBJ2-5; D unresolved. The length of the CDR3 is 14 residues. Trimming left V 8 bases short and J 5 bases short, with 18 bases between. Germline CDR1 reads SGHAT; CDR2 reads FQNNGV. As DNA, the CDR3 is TGTGCCAGCGGCCGCCCCCGGGTTTTGGAGACCCAGTACGTC. As protein: CASGRPRVLETQYV.

This clonotype occurred a few times. The chain recombines TRBV20-1 with TRBJ2-2, with D maybe TRBD2 (6 bases). V lost 6 bases, J lost 5 bases, and 19 bases lay in between. Per germline, CDR1 DFQATT and CDR2 SNEGSKA (reference sequence). There are 15 residues in the CDR3. CDR3 DNA: TGCAGTGCGAGTTTAGGAGGGGTCGGGACCGGGGAGCTGTTTTTT. Translating gives CSASLGGVGTGELFF.

This clonotype was picked up many times. The chain recombines TRBV11-3 with TRBJ2-3, with TRBD2 as a possible D gene (5 bases). Germline V gives CDR1 SGHNT, CDR2 YENEEA. V was cut by 2 bases and J by 5 bases, with 14 bases left in between. This CDR3 comprises 15 residues. The CDR3 region has the DNA TGTGCCAGCAGCTTAATCGGAGGATCGGGAGATACGCAGTATTTT. Translating gives CASSLIGGSGDTQYF.

In the case of this clonotype: A much larger clone lies a single base off, so this may be a read error. J is TRBJ2-7 and V is TRBV18; D may be TRBD1 (6 bases). The germline CDR1 and CDR2 sequences are KGHSH and LQKENI. This CDR3 comprises 14 residues. The CDR3 nucleotides are TGTGCCAGCCCACCCAGGGGCGAAGGCTACGAGCAGTACTTC. This encodes CASPPRGEGYEQYF.

The V gene is TRBV10-3, the J gene TRBJ2-1; TRBD2 matches 10 bases. CDR1 and CDR2 (germline): ENHRY, SYGVKD. V lost 2 bases to trimming and J lost 6 bases; unmatched junction nucleotides: 4. The CDR3 runs 15 residues. Written as DNA, the CDR3 is TGTGCCATCAGTGAGCCTAGCGGGAGTCTCAATGAGCAGTTCTTC. Its protein is CAISEPSGSLNEQFF.

Worth noting for this clonotype: The missing conserved phenylalanine or tryptophan at the end of this CDR3 makes a read error likely. J is TRBJ1-4 and V is TRBV10-1; the D is unclear. Germline CDR1 is WNHNN and CDR2 is SYGVQD (reference sequence). This CDR3 is built from 13 residues. The CDR3 nucleotides read TGCGCCAGCATACGCCTTAGTAATGAAGAACTGTTTCTT. Its translation: CASIRLSNEELFL.

This clonotype was counted ten times or more. The gene calls are TRBV20-1 and TRBJ1-5; a possible D gene is TRBD1 (5 bases). Germline loops: CDR1 DFQATT, CDR2 SNEGSKA (reference sequence). CDR3 size: 14 residues. Between the trimmed V and J ends, which lost 4 bases and 4 bases, there was a span of 14 bases. The CDR3 loop reads CSATGATINQPQHF. In nucleotides, the CDR3 is TGCAGTGCTACCGGGGCCACAATAAATCAGCCCCAGCATTTT.

The chain employs TRBV20-1 and TRBJ2-1; 13 nucleotides agree with TRBD2. Germline trimming cut 6 bases from V and 3 bases from J; bases unmatched to any gene: 11. Germline values: CDR1 DFQATT, CDR2 SNEGSKA (reference sequence). This CDR3 is built from 17 residues. The CDR3 DNA is TGCAGTGCCGAGGCCCTACTAGCGGGAGGGATCTACAATGAGCAGTTCTTC. This sequence encodes CSAEALLAGGIYNEQFF.

By share, this clonotype ranks as medium-sized. V and J are TRBV9 and TRBJ1-1; TRBD1 matches at 8 bases. The length of the CDR3 is 13 residues. Germline assignment: CDR1 SGDLS and CDR2 YYNGEE. After removal of 4 bases from V and 10 bases from J, the junction contained 9 bases not matched to a gene. CDR3 sequence: CASSLTGEGVAFF. In DNA form, the CDR3 reads TGTGCCAGCAGCCTGACAGGGGAGGGGGTAGCTTTCTTT.

This chain connects TRBV19 to TRBJ2-3; 16 bases align to TRBD2. After removal of 3 bases from V and 3 bases from J, the junction contained 3 bases not matched to a gene. The germline V gene encodes CDR1 LNHDA and CDR2 SQIVND (reference sequence). This CDR3 spans 17 amino acids. CDR3: CASSMGTSGRATDTQYF. The CDR3 DNA reads as TGTGCCAGTAGTATGGGGACTAGCGGGAGGGCGACAGATACGCAGTATTTT. Full variable domain (missing parts from reference TRBV19 and TRBJ2-3): DGGITQSPKYLFRKEGQNVTLSCEQNLNHDAMYWYRQDPGQGLRLIYYSQIVNDFQKGDIAEGYSVSREKKESFPLTVTSAQKNPTAFYLCASSMGTSGRATDTQYFGPGTRLTVL.

There are many counts of this clonotype. The chain has TRBV9 and TRBJ2-7, with 11 bases aligning to TRBD1. This CDR3 is 15 amino acids long. The V gene end was trimmed by 2 bases and the J gene end by 3 bases; junction bases not matched to a gene: 4. Germline V gene data show CDR1 as SGDLS and CDR2 as YYNGEE. This chain's CDR3 is CASSVGQGANYEQYF. DNA of the CDR3: TGTGCCAGCAGCGTCGGACAGGGGGCAAACTACGAGCAGTACTTC.

The gene calls are TRBV20-1 and TRBJ1-5; D not certain. CDR1 and CDR2 from the germline V gene are DFQATT and SNEGSKA (reference sequence). The V gene lost 5 bases and the J gene lost 3 bases, with 11 bases spanning the gap. The CDR3 is 13 residues long. DNA of the CDR3: TGCAGTGCTTCCGACGGATACAATCAGCCCCAGCATTTT. Translated: CSASDGYNQPQHF.

This clonotype was recorded at least ten times. This chain links TRBV6-1 with TRBJ2-3, with TRBD2 matching 8 bases. The germline V gene encodes CDR1 MNHNS and CDR2 SASEGT. The CDR3 runs 15 residues. Trimming removed 4 bases from V and 7 bases from J; junction bases left unmatched: 10. The chain's CDR3 is CASSGTGGVTNTQYF. The CDR3 DNA sequence: TGTGCCAGCAGTGGAACGGGAGGGGTGACAAATACGCAGTATTTT.